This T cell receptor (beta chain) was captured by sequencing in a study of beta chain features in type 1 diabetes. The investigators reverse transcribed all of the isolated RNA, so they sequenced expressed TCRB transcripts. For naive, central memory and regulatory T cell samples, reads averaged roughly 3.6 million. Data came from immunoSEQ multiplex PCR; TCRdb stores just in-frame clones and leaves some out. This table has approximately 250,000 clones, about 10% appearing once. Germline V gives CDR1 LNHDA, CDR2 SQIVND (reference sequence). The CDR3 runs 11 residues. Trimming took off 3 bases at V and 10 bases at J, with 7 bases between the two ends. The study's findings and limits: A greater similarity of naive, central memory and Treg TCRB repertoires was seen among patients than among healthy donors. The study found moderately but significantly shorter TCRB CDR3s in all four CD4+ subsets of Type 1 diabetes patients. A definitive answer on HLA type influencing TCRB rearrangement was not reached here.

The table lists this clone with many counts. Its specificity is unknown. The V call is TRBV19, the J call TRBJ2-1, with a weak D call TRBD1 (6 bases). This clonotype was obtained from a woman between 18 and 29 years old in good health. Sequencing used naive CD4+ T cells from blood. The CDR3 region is CASSIDREQFF. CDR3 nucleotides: TGTGCCAGTAGTATCGACAGGGAGCAGTTCTTC. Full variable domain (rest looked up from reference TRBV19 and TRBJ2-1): DGGITQSPKYLFRKEGQNVTLSCEQNLNHDAMYWYRQDPGQGLRLIYYSQIVNDFQKGDIAEGYSVSREKKESFPLTVTSAQKNPTAFYLCASSIDREQFFGPGTRLTVL.